One T cell receptor beta chain is described in this entry. CDR1 KGHSH and CDR2 LQKENI come from the germline V gene. V lost 5 bases to trimming and J lost 4 bases; unmatched junction nucleotides: 4. The CDR3 has 14 residues. The assay was immunoSEQ multiplex PCR, and TCRdb's table has in-frame clones only and misses some. The sample includes around 70,000 clones, about 90% of them seen just once. The data are from a study of T cell changes during pregnancy in multiple sclerosis. This specimen was CD4+ T cells from peripheral blood mononuclear cells, taken after pregnancy. The gene calls are TRBV18 and TRBJ2-5, with 10 bases matching TRBD1. The receptor comes from a female donor with multiple sclerosis, enrolled in a pregnancy study. The CDR3 sequence is CASSSGQGLETQYF. DNA of the CDR3: TGTGCCAGCTCATCGGGACAGGGGTTAGAGACCCAGTACTTC.